The sample holds a few counts of the clone carrying this TCR beta chain. The investigators amplified TCR beta CDR3 regions from RNA transcripts. A set of HTBI primers served as the primers for a first-round RT-PCR of the TCR CDR3. TCRdb analysed the multiplex PCR reads with MiXCR anew, one entry per CDR3 protein. The sample has approximately 640,000 distinct CDR3 sequences; roughly 17% are singletons. Exclusions: uncontrolled infection, other autoimmune disease, pregnancy, lactation. This sample was included in a study of T cells in Graves' hyperthyroidism and ophthalmopathy. Study background: Blood was drawn when the patient was first diagnosed and still untreated.

There are 16 residues in the CDR3. The V and J ends lost 1 base and 2 bases respectively, with 15 bases between them. CDR1 is WSHSY and CDR2 is SAAADI in the germline V gene. The V gene is TRBV10-2, the J gene TRBJ2-7; D is possibly TRBD1 (5 bases). Sequencing used blood. This receptor was taken from a man aged 45-65 years with Graves' hyperthyroidism. CDR3 DNA sequence: TGCGCCAGCAGTGAGTTGCGACAGTATTATCCCTACGAGCAGTACTTC. It codes for CASSELRQYYPYEQYF.